These T cell receptor beta chains were read from a single sample in a study of T cells in Graves' hyperthyroidism and ophthalmopathy. TCRdb re-derived calls from the multiplex PCR reads in MiXCR, one entry per CDR3 protein. The sample holds about 340,000 distinct CDR3 sequences, 18% seen once. Sequencing was done on a sample of blood. These receptors came from a woman aged 45 to 65 with Graves' hyperthyroidism. Each CDR3 is given with its conserved first and last residue. The D gene is left open where the match is weak. The size field is filled for only some rows; it gives once, few, many or a size class.

D	V	size	J	CDR3	DNA
NA	TRBV6-1	many	TRBJ1-5	CASSEENGDGNQPQHF	TGTGCCAGCAGTGAAGAAAATGGGGACGGCAATCAGCCCCAGCATTTT
NA	TRBV2	many	TRBJ2-5	CASDTSRKETQYF	TGTGCCAGCGACACGTCGAGAAAAGAGACCCAGTACTTC
NA	TRBV25-1	NA	TRBJ2-1	CASSGGTPTLLRKQFF	TGTGCCAGCAGTGGCGGGACTCCCACGCTCCTCAGGAAGCAGTTCTTC
NA	TRBV13	few	TRBJ1-1	CASSSQGVEDTEAFF	TGTGCCAGCAGTTCCCAGGGAGTGGAGGACACTGAAGCTTTCTTT
TRBD2	TRBV2	once	TRBJ2-7	CASSSSGRDLEQYF	TGTGCCAGCAGTAGTAGCGGGAGGGACCTCGAGCAGTACTTC
NA	TRBV5-1	many	TRBJ2-7	CASSFRGSYEQYF	TGCGCCAGCAGCTTCCGGGGCTCCTACGAGCAGTACTTC
TRBD1	TRBV7-9	few	TRBJ2-2	CASRPGDSDTGELFF	TGTGCCAGCAGGCCCGGGGACAGTGACACCGGGGAGCTGTTTTTT
NA	TRBV5-6	NA	TRBJ1-2	CASSLRGGTGYTF	TGTGCCAGCAGCTTACGAGGGGGAACTGGCTACACCTTC
TRBD2	TRBV20-1	NA	TRBJ2-1	CSANAGGPFYNEQFF	TGCAGTGCTAATGCGGGGGGGCCCTTTTACAATGAGCAGTTCTTC
NA	TRBV29-1	NA	TRBJ1-2	CSAPLDRSYGYTF	TGCAGCGCCCCCCTGGACCGATCCTATGGCTACACCTTC
NA	TRBV19	few	TRBJ1-2	CASNPRWGGGYTF	TGTGCCAGTAACCCCAGGTGGGGTGGTGGCTACACCTTC
NA	TRBV28	many	TRBJ1-2	CASIMRGGLYYGYTF	TGTGCCAGCATCATGCGGGGGGGGCTCTACTATGGCTACACCTTC
NA	TRBV27	NA	TRBJ1-2	CASSLGPTQTRYTF	TGTGCCAGCAGTCTGGGGCCGACCCAGACGCGCTACACCTTC
TRBD2	TRBV27	NA	TRBJ2-1	CASSFLRLAGGSTSSYNEQFF	TGTGCCAGCAGTTTCCTCCGACTAGCGGGAGGCTCGACTAGCTCCTACAATGAGCAGTTCTTC
NA	TRBV2	many	TRBJ1-1	CASSGTWAGEAFF	TGTGCCAGCAGTGGGACTTGGGCTGGTGAAGCTTTCTTT
TRBD1	TRBV3-1	many	TRBJ2-5	CASRDRSQETQYF	TGTGCCAGCAGGGACAGGTCCCAAGAGACCCAGTACTTC